Each of the 32 T cell receptor beta chains below was sequenced from the same sample in a study of neoadjuvant nivolumab and ipilimumab in lung cancer. Some clones are missing from TCRdb's copy, which holds only in-frame ones; the method was immunoSEQ multiplex PCR. The table has 39,000 or so clones, about 91% seen once. The source material was peripheral blood, sampled before neoadjuvant nivolumab, alone or with ipilimumab. These receptors were collected from an adult with non-small cell lung cancer.

In this sample, this clone turned up a few times. The CDR3 DNA reads TGTGCCGGATTTACCGGGACAGCCGTCCACGGCTACACCTTC. Encoded protein: CAGFTGTAVHGYTF. The V gene is TRBV2, the J gene TRBJ1-2, with 7 bases fitting TRBD1. The CDR3 runs 14 residues. The V segment lost 11 bases and the J segment 8 bases; nucleotides outside the gene matches: 17. CDR1 is SNHLY, CDR2 FYNNEI, per germline.

This clone has only a few counts. The chain employs TRBV19 and TRBJ1-5, with D uncertain. CDR1 is LNHDA and CDR2 is SQIVND in the germline V gene (reference sequence). Trimming shortened V by 7 bases and J by 6 bases, and 10 bases separated the two germline ends. There are 12 residues in the CDR3. CDR3 region: CASILSPQPQHF. The CDR3 DNA follows: TGTGCCAGTATTCTTAGCCCTCAGCCCCAGCATTTT.

V is TRBV18 and J is TRBJ1-4; D not resolved. V shed 1 base and J shed 0 bases, with 9 bases lying between them. The CDR3 covers 16 residues. The V gene's germline CDR1 is KGHSH and CDR2 LQKENI. Here the CDR3 reads CASSPQTRSTNEKLFF. For the CDR3, the DNA is TGTGCCAGCTCACCACAAACACGATCAACTAATGAAAAACTGTTTTTT.

V is TRBV30 and J is TRBJ2-7; a possible D gene is TRBD1 (6 bases). CDR1 is GTSNPN and CDR2 is SVGIG in the germline V gene (reference sequence). The V and J ends lost 1 base and 4 bases respectively, with 20 bases between them. CDR3 length: 16 residues. CDR3 DNA: TGTGCCTGGAGTGATGCAGGGGAGTTACTCGCTTACGAGCAGTACTTC. Translated, it gives CAWSDAGELLAYEQYF.

The chain combines TRBV5-1 with TRBJ2-7; D is undetermined. Germline V gene lookup returns CDR1 SGHRS and CDR2 YFSETQ. This CDR3 has 16 amino acids. Trimming left V 4 bases short and J 0 bases short, with 17 bases between. CDR3 residues: CASSPSSALSSYEQYF. In nucleotides, the CDR3 is TGCGCCAGCAGCCCCTCGTCTGCGTTAAGCTCCTACGAGCAGTACTTC. Full variable domain (rest looked up from reference TRBV5-1 and TRBJ2-7): KAGVTQTPRYLIKTRGQQVTLSCSPISGHRSVSWYQQTPGQGLQFLFEYFSETQRNKGNFPGRFSGRQFSNSRSEMNVSTLELGDSALYLCASSPSSALSSYEQYFGPGTRLTVT.

This chain joins TRBV5-1 and TRBJ2-1; 9 bases align to TRBD1. CDR3 length equals 13 residues. After removal of 5 bases from V and 9 bases from J, the junction contained 6 bases not matched to a gene. Germline V gene data show CDR1 as SGHRS and CDR2 as YFSETQ. Here the CDR3 reads CASSPGTGFEQFF. CDR3 coding DNA: TGCGCCAGCAGTCCCGGGACAGGGTTTGAGCAGTTCTTC.

This rearrangement joins TRBV11-2 to TRBJ2-1; TRBD2 aligns across 11 bases. V dropped 8 bases and J dropped 0; count of bases not matched to a gene: 12. Germline V gene sequence: CDR1 SGHAT, CDR2 FQNNGV. This CDR3 contains 18 residues. The CDR3 nucleotides are TGTGCCAGCTTAAGGCTAGCGGGAGGTATAAGCTCCTACAATGAGCAGTTCTTC. It specifies CASLRLAGGISSYNEQFF.

The gene calls are TRBV5-1 and TRBJ2-5; 9 bases are a match to TRBD1. This CDR3 has 14 amino acids. V lost 4 bases, J lost 1 base, and 2 bases stayed unmatched. Germline-derived CDR1 and CDR2 are SGHRS and YFSETQ. This CDR3 is CASSRDRAQETQYF. DNA of the CDR3: TGCGCCAGCAGCCGGGACAGGGCCCAAGAGACCCAGTACTTC.

The V and J genes are TRBV7-9 and TRBJ2-3, with a tentative D call TRBD2 (5 bases). V shed 4 bases and J shed 14 bases, with 16 bases lying between them. CDR3 length equals 12 residues. The germline CDR1 and CDR2 sequences are SEHNR and FQNEAQ (reference sequence). The CDR3 DNA sequence: TGTGCCAGCAGCTACATGCAGACCGCGGGGTATTTT. This gives the protein CASSYMQTAGYF.

This chain links TRBV5-4 with TRBJ2-7; D not resolved. The CDR3 covers 13 residues. Germline V gene lookup returns CDR1 SGHNT and CDR2 YYREEE (reference sequence). Trimming took 0 bases from V and 7 from J, leaving 11 bases between them. The CDR3 nucleotides read TGTGCCAGCAGCTTGGCCGCCCGTGGGGAGCAGTACTTC. This translates into CASSLAARGEQYF.

The rearrangement links TRBV7-8 to TRBJ2-5; D possibly corresponds to TRBD1 (6 bases). Germline loops: CDR1 SGHVS, CDR2 FQNEAQ. The CDR3 length is 13 residues. V lost 6 bases and J 6 bases, leaving 14 bases between the germline ends. The CDR3: CASSPTGKQTQYF. The CDR3 nucleotides read TGTGCCAGCAGTCCCACAGGGAAGCAGACCCAGTACTTC.

The gene calls are TRBV14 and TRBJ1-3, with D hard to call. CDR1 SGHDN and CDR2 FVKESK come from the germline V gene. Deletions cut 1 base from V and 0 bases from J, with 7 bases between. This CDR3 comprises 15 residues. CDR3 region: CASSQGHVSGNTIYF. The CDR3, as DNA: TGTGCCAGCAGCCAAGGCCACGTCTCTGGAAACACCATATATTTT.

The genes are TRBV14 and TRBJ2-7; no reliable D call. Germline V gene sequence: CDR1 SGHDN, CDR2 FVKESK. Deletions cut 1 base from V and 2 bases from J, with 9 bases between. The CDR3 is 14 amino acids. This CDR3 reads CASSQVTATYEQYF. In nucleotides, the CDR3 is TGTGCCAGCAGCCAAGTCACGGCGACCTACGAGCAGTACTTC.

DNA for the CDR3: TGTGCCAGCAGCCAAGCAGGCCGCGAGCAGTACTTC. Its protein is CASSQAGREQYF. This chain joins TRBV4-2 and TRBJ2-7, with unresolved D. The CDR3 totals 12 residues. V was trimmed by 1 base and J by 6 bases, leaving 7 bases between them. CDR1 is LGHNA, CDR2 YNFKEQ, per germline.

The rearrangement links TRBV7-9 to TRBJ2-3, with D tentatively TRBD1 or TRBD2 (5 bases each). Per germline, CDR1 SEHNR and CDR2 FQNEAQ (reference sequence). The CDR3 loop spans 16 amino acids. The V and J ends lost 5 bases and 2 bases respectively, with 17 bases between them. The CDR3 protein is CASSPGRSSTTDTQYF. The CDR3 DNA reads as TGTGCCAGCAGCCCGGGGCGCAGCTCAACCACAGATACGCAGTATTTT.

The rearrangement joins TRBV19 to TRBJ1-5, with 8 bases aligning to TRBD1. The CDR3 loop spans 14 amino acids. Germline V CDR1 and CDR2: LNHDA, SQIVND (reference sequence). The trim removed 10 bases at V and 1 base at J, leaving 6 bases unmatched. CDR3 in amino acids: CATLTGASNQPQHF. In DNA form, the CDR3 reads TGTGCCACTTTGACAGGGGCCAGCAATCAGCCCCAGCATTTT.

This clone was found once. The V call is TRBV5-4, the J call TRBJ2-7; TRBD2 agrees at 13 bases. J lost 3 bases, V lost 0 bases, and 0 bases had no gene match. The germline gives CDR1 SGHNT, CDR2 YYREEE (reference sequence). This CDR3 comprises 15 residues. The CDR3 DNA follows: TGTGCCAGCAGCTTGGGGACTAGCGGGAGCTACGAGCAGTACTTC. Translated: CASSLGTSGSYEQYF.

The chain is built from TRBV28 and TRBJ1-4, with TRBD1 matching over 9 bases. Germline trimming cut 5 bases from V and 3 bases from J; bases unmatched to any gene: 13. CDR3 size: 18 residues. Germline CDR1 MDHEN, CDR2 SYDVKM. The CDR3 protein is CASSGWDRVELSNEKLFF. In DNA, the CDR3 is TGTGCCAGCAGTGGTTGGGACAGGGTAGAGCTATCTAATGAAAAACTGTTTTTT.

V usage is TRBV18 and J usage is TRBJ1-5; D unclear. The CDR3 runs to 16 residues. The germline CDR1 and CDR2 sequences are KGHSH and LQKENI. The germline V and J ends were trimmed by 2 bases and 5 bases, with 16 bases remaining between them. As DNA, the CDR3 is TGTGCCAGCTCACCAGTGGCAGGAAATTCGTATCAGCCCCAGCATTTT. It specifies CASSPVAGNSYQPQHF. Full variable domain (rest looked up from reference TRBV18 and TRBJ1-5): NAGVMQNPRHLVRRRGQEARLRCSPMKGHSHVYWYRQLPEEGLKFMVYLQKENIIDESGMPKERFSAEFPKEGPSILRIQQVVRGDSAAYFCASSPVAGNSYQPQHFGDGTRLSIL.

The rearrangement joins TRBV6-5 to TRBJ2-5, with a possible D match to TRBD2 (6 bases). In germline, CDR1 is MNHEY, CDR2 SVGAGI. V was clipped by 6 bases and J by 0 bases, with 14 bases between them. The CDR3 runs 15 residues. CDR3 sequence: CASSPTWGDQETQYF. CDR3 sequence (DNA): TGTGCCAGCAGCCCAACCTGGGGGGACCAAGAGACCCAGTACTTC.

The rearrangement links TRBV2 to TRBJ2-7; 9 bases match TRBD2. CDR1 and CDR2 (germline): SNHLY, FYNNEI. The CDR3 has 14 amino acids. Trimming cost V 4 bases and J 4 bases; bases outside gene matches: 5. CDR3 bases: TGTGCCAGCAGTGTAGCGGGAGTTGGGTACGAGCAGTACTTC. Its protein product is CASSVAGVGYEQYF. The full variable domain, its missing parts supplied by reference TRBV2 and TRBJ2-7, is EPEVTQTPSHQVTQMGQEVILRCVPISNHLYFYWYRQILGQKVEFLVSFYNNEISEKSEIFDDQFSVERPDGSNFTLKIRSTKLEDSAMYFCASSVAGVGYEQYFGPGTRLTVT.

The rearrangement links TRBV19 to TRBJ2-7; the D is unclear. The CDR3 consists of 13 residues. CDR1 is LNHDA, CDR2 SQIVND, per germline (reference sequence). Trimming left V 3 bases short and J 1 base short, with 7 bases between. CDR3 nucleotides: TGTGCCAGTAGTATTGATTCTTCCTACGAGCAGTACTTC. Amino acid sequence: CASSIDSSYEQYF.

This chain uses TRBV5-1 with TRBJ2-3; TRBD2 matches at 7 bases. Per germline, CDR1 SGHRS and CDR2 YFSETQ. The CDR3 has 16 residues. V gave up 0 bases and J gave up 3 bases; unmatched junction bases: 7. CDR3 bases: TGCGCCAGCAGCTTGGAAGGTGGGAGGGCTACAGATACGCAGTATTTT. Amino acid sequence: CASSLEGGRATDTQYF.

This chain connects TRBV5-1 to TRBJ1-5, with D unresolved. Per germline, CDR1 SGHRS and CDR2 YFSETQ. This CDR3 has 15 residues. V lost 0 bases and J lost 0, with 7 bases in between. The DNA for the CDR3 is TGCGCCAGCAGCTTGGATGGAGATAGCAATCAGCCCCAGCATTTT. It encodes CASSLDGDSNQPQHF.

The chain is built from TRBV7-2 and TRBJ2-1; no definite D call. The germline gives CDR1 SGHTA, CDR2 FQGNSA. Trimming took 4 bases from V and 4 from J, leaving 8 bases between them. The CDR3 extends over 13 amino acids. For the CDR3, the DNA is TGTGCCAGCAGCTCGCGAGATTACAATGAGCAGTTCTTC. Its protein product is CASSSRDYNEQFF.

The genes are TRBV11-2 and TRBJ1-2, with a tentative D call TRBD1 (6 bases). V lost 4 bases, J lost 2 bases, and 8 bases lay in between. This CDR3 region has 13 residues. The V gene's germline CDR1 is SGHAT and CDR2 FQNNGV. DNA of the CDR3: TGTGCCAGCAGCTCCGGACAGAACTATGGCTACACCTTC. Its translation: CASSSGQNYGYTF.

The chain recombines TRBV5-4 with TRBJ2-3; D uncertain. In germline, CDR1 is SGHNT, CDR2 YYREEE (reference sequence). The CDR3 runs to 14 residues. Trimming took off 1 base at V and 1 base at J, with 7 bases between the two ends. The CDR3 region has the DNA TGTGCCAGCAGCTTGAATCAGGGCACAGATACGCAGTATTTT. As protein: CASSLNQGTDTQYF.

This chain connects TRBV30 to TRBJ1-1; D remains ambiguous. V lost 0 bases, J lost 0 bases, and 5 bases lay in between. Germline V gene sequence: CDR1 GTSNPN, CDR2 SVGIG (reference sequence). This CDR3 is 13 amino acids long. CDR3 nucleotide sequence: TGTGCCTGGAGTGTAACGGTGAACACTGAAGCTTTCTTT. This gives the protein CAWSVTVNTEAFF.

The CDR3 sequence: CASSPSFIRATEAFF. CDR3 in DNA: TGTGCCAGCAGCCCCTCCTTTATCAGGGCCACTGAAGCTTTCTTT. This chain links TRBV7-9 with TRBJ1-1; maybe TRBD1 (5 bases). The length of the CDR3 is 15 residues. Germline CDR1 SEHNR, CDR2 FQNEAQ (reference sequence). V lost 5 bases, J lost 4 bases, and 17 bases lay in between.

This chain links TRBV9 with TRBJ2-7, with D tentatively TRBD1 (7 bases). V gave up 3 bases and J gave up 0 bases, with 10 bases separating them. The length of the CDR3 is 14 residues. CDR1 and CDR2 from the germline V gene are SGDLS and YYNGEE. DNA of the CDR3: TGTGCCAGCAGCGGGGGGGACAGCTCCTACGAGCAGTACTTC. Translation: CASSGGDSSYEQYF.

The rearrangement joins TRBV15 to TRBJ2-1; no firm D call. V was pared by 0 bases and J by 5 bases, with 8 bases between. Germline V gene sequence: CDR1 LNHNV, CDR2 YYDKDF (reference sequence). The CDR3 is made up of 14 amino acids. CDR3 bases: TGTGCCACCAGCAGAGATGGGCCTCACAATGAGCAGTTCTTC. It yields the protein CATSRDGPHNEQFF.

The chain is built from TRBV11-2 and TRBJ1-2; 9 nucleotides match TRBD1. The V segment lost 1 base and the J segment 5 bases; nucleotides outside the gene matches: 5. Germline CDR1 is SGHAT and CDR2 is FQNNGV. This CDR3 region has 15 residues. The DNA of the CDR3 is TGTGCCAGCAGCTTAGGGGACAGGGCCTCATATGGCTACACCTTC. Amino acid sequence: CASSLGDRASYGYTF.